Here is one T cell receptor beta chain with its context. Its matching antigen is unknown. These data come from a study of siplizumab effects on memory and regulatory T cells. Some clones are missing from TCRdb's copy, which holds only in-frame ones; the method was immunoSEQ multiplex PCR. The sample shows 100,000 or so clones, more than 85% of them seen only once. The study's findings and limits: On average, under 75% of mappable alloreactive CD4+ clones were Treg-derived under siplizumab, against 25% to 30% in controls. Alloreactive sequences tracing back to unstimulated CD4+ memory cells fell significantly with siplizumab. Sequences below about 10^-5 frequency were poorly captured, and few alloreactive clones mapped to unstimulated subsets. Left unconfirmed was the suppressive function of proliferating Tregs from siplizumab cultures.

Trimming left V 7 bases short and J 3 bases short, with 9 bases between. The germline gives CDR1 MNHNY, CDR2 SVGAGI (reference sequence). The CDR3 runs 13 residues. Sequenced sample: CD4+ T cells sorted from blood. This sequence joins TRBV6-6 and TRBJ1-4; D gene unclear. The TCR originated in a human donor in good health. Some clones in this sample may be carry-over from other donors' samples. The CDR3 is CASTGSPNEKLFF. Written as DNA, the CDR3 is TGTGCCAGCACGGGGTCCCCTAATGAAAAACTGTTTTTT.